These 16 T cell receptor beta chains came from one sample sequenced in a study of blood T cell repertoires in COVID-19. Clones were sequenced by immunoSEQ multiplex PCR, and TCRdb holds only the in-frame ones, with some missing. The sample shows approximately 210,000 clones, 84% of them seen only once. The sequenced sample consisted of peripheral blood. These receptors all come from a woman aged 80 or over with COVID-19, enrolled during active disease.

CDR3 coding DNA: TGCGCCAGCAGCTTGGCTTTGAATGAGCAGTTCTTC. It is translated as CASSLALNEQFF. The genes are TRBV5-1 and TRBJ2-1; D is unclear. Germline V gives CDR1 SGHRS, CDR2 YFSETQ. The V end lost 0 bases, the J end lost 7 bases, and 5 bases lay between the germline ends. This CDR3 contains 12 residues.

V usage is TRBV2 and J usage is TRBJ1-6, with TRBD1 matching 7 bases. Germline V gene lookup returns CDR1 SNHLY and CDR2 FYNNEI. The CDR3 totals 13 residues. V lost 7 bases, J lost 9 bases, and 6 bases stayed unmatched. In DNA form, the CDR3 reads TGTGCCAGCATGAGACAGGGTAGTTCACCCCTCCACTTT. Its protein product is CASMRQGSSPLHF. Supplemented by reference TRBV2 and TRBJ1-6, the full variable domain reads EPEVTQTPSHQVTQMGQEVILRCVPISNHLYFYWYRQILGQKVEFLVSFYNNEISEKSEIFDDQFSVERPDGSNFTLKIRSTKLEDSAMYFCASMRQGSSPLHFGNGTRLTVT.

This clone was observed a few times. The CDR3 loop reads CASSSTGTLQETQYF. The CDR3 DNA follows: TGCGCCAGCAGCTCGACAGGGACCTTACAAGAGACCCAGTACTTC. The genes are TRBV5-1 and TRBJ2-5, with 7 nucleotides matching TRBD1. The CDR3 runs 15 residues. Germline loops: CDR1 SGHRS, CDR2 YFSETQ. Losses at the gene ends were 3 bases for V and 2 bases for J; bases not matched to a gene: 7.

This chain connects TRBV5-1 to TRBJ1-4; 9 bases agree with TRBD1. CDR1 is SGHRS and CDR2 is YFSETQ in the germline V gene. The trim removed 3 bases at V and 6 bases at J, leaving 12 bases unmatched. There are 17 residues in the CDR3. CDR3 DNA sequence: TGCGCCAGCAGCTCCGGGACAGGGAACGTAATAGATGAAAAACTGTTTTTT. Translation: CASSSGTGNVIDEKLFF.

The chain joins TRBV10-1 to TRBJ2-1, with TRBD1 matching over 7 bases. The CDR3 spans 12 residues. Germline CDR1 WNHNN, CDR2 SYGVQD (reference sequence). V shed 7 bases and J 10 bases; nucleotides not matched to a gene: 7. The CDR3: CASKGQAGEQFF. Written as DNA, the CDR3 is TGCGCCAGCAAAGGACAGGCGGGCGAGCAGTTCTTC.

The genes are TRBV3-1 (or the pseudogene TRBV3-2) and TRBJ1-3, with D uncertain. This CDR3 spans 16 amino acids. Trimming left V 1 base short and J 0 bases short, with 10 bases between. Per germline, CDR1 LGHDT and CDR2 YNNKEL (reference sequence). CDR3 coding DNA: TGTGCCAGCAGCCAAGTGTCTCTTCTCTCTGGAAACACCATATATTTT. Protein: CASSQVSLLSGNTIYF.

This clone was found once. V is TRBV7-2 and J is TRBJ1-3; maybe TRBD1 (5 bases). V dropped 5 bases and J dropped 2 bases, with 13 bases sitting between them. Germline assignment: CDR1 SGHTA and CDR2 FQGNSA. The CDR3 is made up of 15 amino acids. The DNA for the CDR3 is TGTGCCAGCAGCCTATGGGACTACCCTGGAAACACCATATATTTT. This translates into CASSLWDYPGNTIYF. Based on the CDR3 plus reference TRBV7-2 and TRBJ1-3, the full variable domain is GAGVSQSPSNKVTEKGKDVELRCDPISGHTALYWYRQSLGQGLEFLIYFQGNSAPDKSGLPSDRFSAERTGGSVSTLTIQRTQQEDSAVYLCASSLWDYPGNTIYFGEGSWLTVV.

The rearrangement joins TRBV18 to TRBJ1-2; TRBD1 agrees at 9 bases. The length of the CDR3 is 15 residues. Germline-derived CDR1 and CDR2 are KGHSH and LQKENI. Trimming removed 2 bases from V and 0 bases from J; junction bases left unmatched: 1. In nucleotides, the CDR3 is TGTGCCAGCTCACCAGGGACAGGGCCTAACTATGGCTACACCTTC. Encoded protein: CASSPGTGPNYGYTF.

The genes are TRBV10-2 and TRBJ2-7, with 8 bases matching TRBD2. The CDR3 runs to 15 residues. V shed 2 bases and J 2 bases; nucleotides not matched to a gene: 5. Per germline, CDR1 WSHSY and CDR2 SAAADI. In nucleotides, the CDR3 is TGCGCCAGCAGTGAGCGTCTAGCGGGTACCTACGAGCAGTACTTC. Translation gives CASSERLAGTYEQYF.

The rearrangement uses TRBV5-1 and TRBJ1-6; D is unclear. Germline CDR1 SGHRS, CDR2 YFSETQ. The CDR3 is 14 amino acids. Trimming shortened V by 0 bases and J by 7 bases, and 8 bases separated the two germline ends. CDR3 sequence (DNA): TGCGCCAGCAGCTTGGGTAGCGAAAATTCACCCCTCCACTTT. Translating gives CASSLGSENSPLHF.

A single count supports this clone. Other DNA sequences within the sample encode an identical CDR3. The chain is built from TRBV5-4 and TRBJ2-1; no clear D. The CDR3 covers 14 residues. Trimming removed 1 base at V and 1 base at J, with 6 bases between. Germline V gene lookup returns CDR1 SGHNT and CDR2 YYREEE (reference sequence). In DNA form, the CDR3 reads TGTGCCAGCAGCTTGCGCGGTTCCTACAATGAGCAGTTCTTC. This encodes CASSLRGSYNEQFF.

This clone has just a few counts. The rearrangement links TRBV6-1 to TRBJ1-4; 9 nucleotides line up with TRBD1. The CDR3 covers 15 residues. Germline-derived CDR1 and CDR2 are MNHNS and SASEGT. V was clipped by 3 bases and J by 8 bases; unmatched bases: 7. The CDR3 DNA is TGTGCCAGCAGTGATGCGACAGGGGGTAGGGAAAAACTGTTTTTT. Protein product: CASSDATGGREKLFF.

This chain joins TRBV10-3 and TRBJ1-3; no clear D. The CDR3 has 18 amino acids. Germline lookup yields CDR1 ENHRY and CDR2 SYGVKD. Trimming removed 3 bases from V and 1 base from J, with 19 bases in between. CDR3 amino acids: CAISEGRLATSSGNTIYF. CDR3 nucleotides: TGTGCCATCAGTGAAGGGAGGCTGGCAACTAGTTCTGGAAACACCATATATTTT.

CDR3 amino acids: CASSVSRPPRDTQYF. CDR3 in DNA: TGTGCCAGCAGCGTATCTAGGCCCCCGCGAGATACGCAGTATTTT. The chain recombines TRBV9 with TRBJ2-3, with D uncertain. The CDR3 extends over 15 amino acids. Germline CDR1 and CDR2: SGDLS and YYNGEE. V lost 1 base to trimming and J lost 5 bases, with 14 bases between them.

The V gene is TRBV18, the J gene TRBJ1-1; tentatively, D is TRBD1 (5 bases). Looked up from germline, CDR1 is KGHSH and CDR2 is LQKENI. V was clipped by 3 bases and J by 1 base, with 15 bases between them. The length of the CDR3 is 16 residues. The CDR3: CASSPNRGRANTEAFF. Here the CDR3 DNA reads TGTGCCAGCTCACCGAATAGAGGCAGGGCGAACACTGAAGCTTTCTTT. Using reference TRBV18 and TRBJ1-1 for the parts outside the CDR3, the full variable domain is NAGVMQNPRHLVRRRGQEARLRCSPMKGHSHVYWYRQLPEEGLKFMVYLQKENIIDESGMPKERFSAEFPKEGPSILRIQQVVRGDSAAYFCASSPNRGRANTEAFFGQGTRLTVV.

This sequence joins TRBV3-1 (or the pseudogene TRBV3-2) and TRBJ1-4, with D possibly TRBD1 on 5 matching bases. Germline assignment: CDR1 LGHDT and CDR2 YNNKEL (reference sequence). V was clipped by 4 bases and J by 10 bases, with 16 bases between them. The CDR3 spans 14 residues. CDR3 in amino acids: CASSPPLSDRKLFF. CDR3 nucleotides: TGTGCCAGCAGCCCGCCTTTGTCAGACAGAAAACTGTTTTTT.